The present entry profiles one TCR beta chain with its context. Germline V gene lookup returns CDR1 SGHNT and CDR2 YENEEA. The CDR3 runs to 16 residues. V was shortened by 1 base and J by 5 bases, with 14 bases between the two germline ends. This specimen comes from a study of blood T cell repertoires in COVID-19. Per the original data handling: It was from reference gene primer amplification that nucleated cell counts were estimated. The repertoire was sequenced with immunoSEQ multiplex PCR; TCRdb's copy has only in-frame clones and lacks some. That table supplies the V and J calls and clone size; D and trimming were determined from the DNA. This sample has 54,000 or so clones, with 82% found just once.

This TCR was recovered from a man older than 75 with COVID-19, enrolled during active disease. Source material: peripheral blood. The rearrangement joins TRBV11-3 to TRBJ2-2, with D possibly TRBD2 on 6 matching bases. The CDR3 is CASSLVYGGITGELFF. The CDR3 coding sequence is TGTGCCAGCAGCTTAGTGTATGGAGGGATTACCGGGGAGCTGTTTTTT.